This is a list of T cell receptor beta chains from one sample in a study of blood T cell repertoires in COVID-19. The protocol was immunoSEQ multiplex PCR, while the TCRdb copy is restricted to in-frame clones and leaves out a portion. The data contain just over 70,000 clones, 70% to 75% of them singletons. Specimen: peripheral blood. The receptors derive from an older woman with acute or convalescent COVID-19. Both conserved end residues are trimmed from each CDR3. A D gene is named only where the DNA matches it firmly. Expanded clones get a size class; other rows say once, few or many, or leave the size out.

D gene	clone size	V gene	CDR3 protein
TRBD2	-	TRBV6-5	ASSFLAGGTDTQY
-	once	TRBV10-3	AIRVDVGGNYGYT
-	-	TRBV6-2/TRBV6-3	ASSSVDRDTGELF
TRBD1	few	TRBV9	ASNPNPTGGYEQY
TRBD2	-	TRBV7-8	ASSLRSGSSYNEQF
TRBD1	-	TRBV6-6	ASGEGQADNQPQH
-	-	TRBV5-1	ASSLLQNTGELF
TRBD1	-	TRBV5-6	ASSSRTGGSPLH
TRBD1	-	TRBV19	ASLKQGGTHYGYT
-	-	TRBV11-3	ASSSRRGYNEQF
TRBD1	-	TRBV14	ASSQVRGTGGETQY
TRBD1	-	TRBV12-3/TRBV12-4	ASSFRGLTEAF
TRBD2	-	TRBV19	ASSPRSSGGYYNEQF